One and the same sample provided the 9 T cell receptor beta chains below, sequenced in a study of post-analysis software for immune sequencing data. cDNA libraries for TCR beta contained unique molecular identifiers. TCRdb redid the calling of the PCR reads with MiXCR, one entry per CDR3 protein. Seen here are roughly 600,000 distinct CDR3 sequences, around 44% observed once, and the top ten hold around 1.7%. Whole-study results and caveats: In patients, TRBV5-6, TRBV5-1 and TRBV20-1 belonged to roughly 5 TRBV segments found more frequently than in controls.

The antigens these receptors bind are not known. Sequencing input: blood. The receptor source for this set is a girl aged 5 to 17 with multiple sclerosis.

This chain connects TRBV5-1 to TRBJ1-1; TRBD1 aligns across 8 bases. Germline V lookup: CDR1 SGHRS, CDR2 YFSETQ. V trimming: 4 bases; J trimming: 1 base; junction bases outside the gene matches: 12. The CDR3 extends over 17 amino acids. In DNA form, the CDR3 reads TGCGCCAGCAGCGCCGATGCCGGGACAGGAGCGAACACTGAAGCTTTCTTT. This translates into CASSADAGTGANTEAFF.

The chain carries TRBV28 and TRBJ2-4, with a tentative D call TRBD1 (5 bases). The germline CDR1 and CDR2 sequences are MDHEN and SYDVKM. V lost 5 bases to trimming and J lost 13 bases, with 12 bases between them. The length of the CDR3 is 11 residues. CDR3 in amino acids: CASSTVQEQYF. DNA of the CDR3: TGTGCCAGCAGTACAGTACAGGAGCAGTACTTC.

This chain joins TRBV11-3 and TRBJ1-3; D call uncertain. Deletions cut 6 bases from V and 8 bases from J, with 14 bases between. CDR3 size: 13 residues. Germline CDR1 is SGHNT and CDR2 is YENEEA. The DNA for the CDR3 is TGTGCCAGCAGTCAACAAGGGAAGGACACCATATATTTT. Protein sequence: CASSQQGKDTIYF.

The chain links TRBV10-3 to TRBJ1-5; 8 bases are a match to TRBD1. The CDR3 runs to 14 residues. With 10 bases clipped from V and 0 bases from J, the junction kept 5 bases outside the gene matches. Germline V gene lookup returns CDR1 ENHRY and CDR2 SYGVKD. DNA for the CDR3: TGTGCCACCCAGACAGGGGATAGCAATCAGCCCCAGCATTTT. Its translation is CATQTGDSNQPQHF.

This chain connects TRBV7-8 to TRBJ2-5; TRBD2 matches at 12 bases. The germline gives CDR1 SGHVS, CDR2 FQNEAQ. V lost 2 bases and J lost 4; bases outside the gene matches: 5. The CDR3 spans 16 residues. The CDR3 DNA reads TGTGCCAGCAGCTTACTAGCGGGGGGGTCTCCAGAGACCCAGTACTTC. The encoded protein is CASSLLAGGSPETQYF.

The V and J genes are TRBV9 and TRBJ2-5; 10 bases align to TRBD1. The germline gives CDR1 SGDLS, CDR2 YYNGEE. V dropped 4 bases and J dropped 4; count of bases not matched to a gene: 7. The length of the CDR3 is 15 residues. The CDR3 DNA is TGTGCCAGCAGCTCCGATTGGGACAGGGGAGAGACCCAGTACTTC. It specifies CASSSDWDRGETQYF.

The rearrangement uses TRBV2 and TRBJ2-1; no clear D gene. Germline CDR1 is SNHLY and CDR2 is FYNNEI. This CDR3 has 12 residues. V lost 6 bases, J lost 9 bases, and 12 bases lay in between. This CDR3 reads CASSRTGTEQFF. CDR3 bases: TGTGCCAGCAGCCGGACCGGCACTGAGCAGTTCTTC.

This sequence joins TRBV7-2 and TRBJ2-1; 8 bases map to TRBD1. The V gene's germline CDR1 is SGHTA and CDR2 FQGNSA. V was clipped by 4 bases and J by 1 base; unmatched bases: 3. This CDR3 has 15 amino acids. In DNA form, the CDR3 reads TGTGCCAGCAGCTCAGGGGGCTTGTCCTACAATGAGCAGTTCTTC. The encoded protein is CASSSGGLSYNEQFF.

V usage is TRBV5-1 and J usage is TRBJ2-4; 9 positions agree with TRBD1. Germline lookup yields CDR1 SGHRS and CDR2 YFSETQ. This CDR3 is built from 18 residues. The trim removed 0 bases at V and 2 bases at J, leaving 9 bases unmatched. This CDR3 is CASSLENGQGRTKNIQYF. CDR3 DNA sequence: TGCGCCAGCAGCTTGGAAAATGGACAGGGGCGGACCAAAAACATTCAGTACTTC.